The 8 T cell receptor beta chains below come from one sample, sequenced in a study of tumor-infiltrating lymphocytes in oesophageal squamous cell carcinoma. Each CDR3 protein is one row after TCRdb ran MiXCR on the PCR reads. The sample holds around 14,000 distinct CDR3 sequences, approximately 56% seen once. Material for sequencing was esophageal tumor tissue. The source is a male donor with esophageal squamous cell carcinoma.

The chain links TRBV28 to TRBJ2-7; the D call may be TRBD1 or TRBD2 (5 bases each). The DNA end favors TRBJ2-1, so the J call may be wrong. The CDR3 loop spans 14 amino acids. Germline V gene data show CDR1 as MDHEN and CDR2 as SYDVKM. The CDR3 here is CATRKGTENNEQFF. The CDR3, as DNA: TGTGCCACCCGAAAGGGGACGGAAAACAATGAGCAGTTCTTC.

The V gene is TRBV12-3 or TRBV12-4, the J gene TRBJ2-4, with D possibly called TRBD1 or TRBD2 (6 bases each). V lost 0 bases, J lost 13 bases, and 28 bases lay in between. This CDR3 contains 18 residues. DNA of the CDR3: TGTGCCAGCAGTTTAGCGGGCGGGGACACAGCTTCGCCCTCCACGCAGTACTTC. It encodes CASSLAGGDTASPSTQYF.

CDR3 sequence (DNA): TGTGCCAGCAGCGCATGGACTAGCGGGGGGGATTGGTGGAATGAGCAGTTCTTC. Protein product: CASSAWTSGGDWWNEQFF. The V call is TRBV7-4, the J call TRBJ2-4; 15 bases are shared with TRBD2. With the DNA end fitting TRBJ2-1 better, the J assignment may be wrong. Germline values: CDR1 SGHVT, CDR2 SQSDAQ. The CDR3 loop spans 18 amino acids.

This rearrangement joins TRBV27 to TRBJ2-1; 14 nucleotides line up with TRBD2. Germline assignment: CDR1 MNHEY and CDR2 SMNVEV (reference sequence). V was clipped by 3 bases and J by 5 bases; unmatched bases: 6. This CDR3 spans 17 amino acids. CDR3 bases: TGTGCCAGCAGTTTTTCCCGACTAGCGGGAGGGGACAATGAGCAGTTCTTC. Translating gives CASSFSRLAGGDNEQFF.

Remarks on this clonotype: A much larger clone differs by one base, so this may be a read error. The rearrangement links TRBV3-1 to TRBJ2-1; the match to TRBD1 covers 8 bases. The J call is uncertain, as TRBJ2-7 better fits the DNA end. The CDR3 totals 13 residues. The V gene's germline CDR1 is LGHDT and CDR2 YNNKEL (reference sequence). The CDR3 here is CASSRGQVQEQYF. CDR3 bases: TGTGCCAGCAGCCGGGGACAGGTCCAGGAGCAGTACTTC.

The chain has TRBV6-1 and TRBJ2-1, with D unresolved. The germline V and J ends were trimmed by 4 bases and 5 bases, with 6 bases remaining between them. Germline V CDR1 and CDR2: MNHNS, SASEGT. This CDR3 region has 12 residues. Here the CDR3 reads CASSAWDNEQFF. Here the CDR3 DNA reads TGTGCCAGCAGTGCCTGGGACAATGAGCAGTTCTTC.

Concerning this clonotype itself: Because the CDR3 is missing its conserved closing phenylalanine or tryptophan, this is likely a read error. The limits of the CDR3 on the DNA are not certain, so only TCRdb's listed CDR3 is given. The CDR3 loop reads CASSFGDIRETQYFGA. V usage is TRBV12-3 or TRBV12-4 and J usage is TRBJ2-5; the table's TRBD1 call for D was not verified on the DNA. Inclusive of both ends, the CDR3 amounts to 16 amino acids.

The CDR3 DNA sequence: TGTGCCAGCAGCCATGACAGGGGCCCATGGGGTGAGCAGTTCTTC. It yields the protein CASSHDRGPWGEQFF. V and J are TRBV5-3 and TRBJ2-5; 8 bases are shared with TRBD1. Matching the DNA end better, TRBJ2-1 makes the J call doubtful. TRBV5-3 belongs to the ORF category, with a function that is uncertain. The CDR3 has 15 amino acids.